This T cell receptor (beta chain) was found in a study of blood T cells in healthy people across ages. The junction had 12 bases not matched to a gene; V was cut back by 1 base and J by 11 bases. Per germline, CDR1 SGHTA and CDR2 FQGNSA. The CDR3 runs 15 residues. General observations from the study: Changes seen in expanded clonotypes were possibly confounded by donor CMV status left unknown.

Investigators took around 10 milliliters of peripheral blood from every donor. Primers used in a second PCR of roughly 6 to 11 cycles were a sample-barcoded 5' primer and a J-beta primer mix. The template-switch adaptor was a 5' adaptor with 12 random nucleotides. It tagged each cDNA molecule. TCRdb reprocessed the 5' RACE reads with MiXCR, giving one entry per CDR3 protein. The sample holds more than 1 million distinct CDR3 sequences, under 45% seen once. In the case of this clonotype: What it binds is not known.

The chain joins TRBV7-2 to TRBJ2-5; 8 bases agree with TRBD2. This sequence originates from an older woman in good health. The sample consisted of blood. CDR3 bases: TGTGCCAGCAGCTTAGATGTCGGGAGGGTTCGAGAGCAGTACTTC. Protein product: CASSLDVGRVREQYF.